One T cell receptor (beta chain) is described in this entry. In the original workflow: Reference gene primer amplification yielded estimated nucleated cell counts. The repertoire was sequenced with immunoSEQ multiplex PCR; TCRdb's copy has only in-frame clones and lacks some. V and J calls and clone size come straight from that table; D and trimming were deduced from the DNA. The repertoire holds about 250,000 clones, with roughly 86% as singletons. This record comes from a study of blood T cell repertoires in COVID-19. Study summary: Samples taken during acute and convalescent COVID-19 were collected in the United States, Italy and Spain. Sources were T cells, B-cell-depleted T cells, or PBMCs; the material itself was cDNA or gDNA.

Recovery among Cohort 3 donors was established by two negative PCRs, clearance, or symptom resolution. CDR3 length: 18 residues. Trimming removed 6 bases from V and 2 bases from J, with 22 bases in between. Germline-derived CDR1 and CDR2 are MDHEN and SYDVKM. The sequence came from a woman aged 50 to 60 who had recovered from COVID-19. The sequencing sample was made of PBMCs or T cells enriched from blood (not recorded which). The chain recombines TRBV28 with TRBJ2-2, with a possible D match to TRBD1 (5 bases). The CDR3 nucleotides are TGTGCCAGCAGCCCGGAAGGGGTCCTGGTTCCCAACACCGGGGAGCTGTTTTTT. This gives the protein CASSPEGVLVPNTGELFF. The whole variable domain, remainder taken from reference TRBV28 and TRBJ2-2, is DVKVTQSSRYLVKRTGEKVFLECVQDMDHENMFWYRQDPGLGLRLIYFSYDVKMKEKGDIPEGYSVSREKKERFSLILESASTNQTSMYLCASSPEGVLVPNTGELFFGEGSRLTVL.